One sample yielded the 8 T cell receptor beta chains listed below, sequenced in a study of blood T cell repertoires in COVID-19 (dated by TCRdb to the early 2020s). Receptors were amplified or captured by the immunoSEQ multiplex PCR assay. Entries here come from immuneACCESS through TCRdb and include only in-frame sequences with V and J called. Some clones fail to appear in such tables; in the studies checked, an unresolved V gene covers under half of the shortfall, and the cause of the remainder is unknown. The sample records approximately 210,000 clones, 80% to 90% of which are singletons. The top ten hold approximately 14% of the sample. The sequencing input was PBMCs or T cells enriched from blood (not recorded which). The origin of the receptors is a woman aged 50 to 60 with acute COVID-19.

V is TRBV29-1 and J is TRBJ1-1; 7 bases fit TRBD1. Germline V gene data show CDR1 as SQVTM and CDR2 as ANQGSEA. V shed 3 bases and J 2 bases; nucleotides not matched to a gene: 6. The CDR3 totals 14 residues. CDR3 loop: CSVERQGENTEAFF. The CDR3 DNA reads as TGCAGCGTTGAGCGGCAGGGGGAAAACACTGAAGCTTTCTTT. Drawing the rest from reference TRBV29-1 and TRBJ1-1, the complete variable domain is SAVISQKPSRDICQRGTSLTIQCQVDSQVTMMFWYRQQPGQSLTLIATANQGSEATYESGFVIDKFPISRPNLTFSTLTVSNMSPEDSSIYLCSVERQGENTEAFFGQGTRLTVV.

This chain connects TRBV5-6 to TRBJ1-2, with a possible D match to TRBD1 (6 bases). V lost 4 bases and J lost 9, with 10 bases in between. The CDR3 runs to 11 residues. Germline V gene lookup returns CDR1 SGHDT and CDR2 YYEEEE. CDR3 bases: TGTGCCAGCAGCCAGGACAGCCGCTACACCTTC. Encoded protein: CASSQDSRYTF.

V is TRBV2 and J is TRBJ1-1, with D uncertain. CDR1 and CDR2 (germline): SNHLY, FYNNEI. V dropped 3 bases and J dropped 0 bases, with 14 bases sitting between them. The CDR3 runs to 16 residues. This chain's CDR3 is CASSDPHRSMNTEAFF. The CDR3 region has the DNA TGTGCCAGCAGTGATCCCCACCGGAGCATGAACACTGAAGCTTTCTTT.

This rearrangement joins TRBV12-3 or TRBV12-4 to TRBJ2-7; 7 bases agree with TRBD1. This CDR3 spans 13 amino acids. The J segment lost 7 bases and the V segment lost 6 bases, leaving 9 bases of the junction unmatched. The DNA for the CDR3 is TGTGCCAGCAGGCCCACAGGGGTAGGGGAGCAGTACTTC. It encodes CASRPTGVGEQYF.

The chain uses TRBV28 and TRBJ1-3, with D possibly being TRBD1 (5 bases). Germline V lookup: CDR1 MDHEN, CDR2 SYDVKM. The CDR3 totals 14 residues. V was pared by 6 bases and J by 0 bases, with 9 bases between. The CDR3 DNA reads as TGTGCCAGCAGGCGGGGGGGCTCTGGAAACACCATATATTTT. Translating it yields CASRRGGSGNTIYF.

The rearrangement links TRBV27 to TRBJ2-1, with 7 nucleotides matching TRBD2. Germline V gene lookup returns CDR1 MNHEY and CDR2 SMNVEV (reference sequence). The CDR3 sequence is 14 residues long. J lost 4 bases, V lost 2 bases, and 2 bases had no gene match. The CDR3 sequence: CASSLSGTYNEQFF. CDR3 DNA sequence: TGTGCCAGCAGTTTAAGCGGGACTTACAATGAGCAGTTCTTC.

The V call is TRBV7-9, the J call TRBJ2-2; D is unclear. Germline lookup yields CDR1 SEHNR and CDR2 FQNEAQ (reference sequence). This CDR3 is built from 13 residues. V dropped 4 bases and J dropped 6 bases, with 9 bases sitting between them. CDR3 amino acids: CASSSRLAGELFF. The CDR3 DNA reads as TGTGCCAGCAGCTCTCGGTTGGCCGGGGAGCTGTTTTTT.

This clone came up once. The chain has TRBV7-8 and TRBJ2-1, with 7 bases fitting TRBD2. The germline gives CDR1 SGHVS, CDR2 FQNEAQ. The ends lost 5 bases at V and 4 bases at J; junction bases unmatched: 14. This CDR3 contains 17 residues. CDR3 nucleotides: TGTGCCAGCAGCCAGGAAATAGCGGGCGCGAATTACAATGAGCAGTTCTTC. It translates to CASSQEIAGANYNEQFF.